A single sample is the source of the 26 T cell receptor beta chains below, sequenced in a study of T cells in Graves' hyperthyroidism and ophthalmopathy. Template material for amplifying TCR beta CDR3 regions consisted of RNA transcripts. A set of HTBI primers served as the primers for a first-round RT-PCR of the TCR CDR3. TCRdb re-called the multiplex PCR reads through MiXCR, storing one row per CDR3 protein. Among 750,000 to 900,000 distinct CDR3 sequences, approximately 40% were seen once, and the ten largest hold about 8.9%. Source material: blood. The receptors were gathered from a man between 18 and 29 years old with Graves' hyperthyroidism.

This clonotype was counted only a few times. The chain has TRBV4-1 and TRBJ2-5, with D unresolved. The germline CDR1 and CDR2 sequences are MGHRA and YSYEKL. Trimming shortened V by 1 base and J by 3 bases, and 6 bases separated the two germline ends. CDR3 length: 13 residues. CDR3 sequence (DNA): TGCGCCAGCAGCCAAGCAGTTAAAGAGACCCAGTACTTC. This encodes CASSQAVKETQYF.

V and J are TRBV13 and TRBJ2-2, with D unresolved. Deletions cut 0 bases from V and 12 bases from J, with 17 bases between. The CDR3 is 15 residues long. Germline lookup yields CDR1 PRHDT and CDR2 FYEKMQ (reference sequence). The CDR3 reads CASSLGGSPILKLFF. The CDR3 region has the DNA TGTGCCAGCAGCTTAGGCGGCAGCCCTATCCTGAAGCTGTTTTTT. The whole variable domain, remainder taken from reference TRBV13 and TRBJ2-2, is AAGVIQSPRHLIKEKRETATLKCYPIPRHDTVYWYQQGPGQDPQFLISFYEKMQSDKGSIPDRFSAQQFSDYHSELNMSSLELGDSALYFCASSLGGSPILKLFFGEGSRLTVL.

The chain joins TRBV12-3 or TRBV12-4 to TRBJ2-7; 9 positions match TRBD1. CDR3 size: 16 residues. The J segment lost 5 bases and the V segment lost 8 bases, leaving 16 bases of the junction unmatched. Here the CDR3 DNA reads TGTGCCAGCGCGGACAGGGGCCTACTACGGGTTCACGAGCAGTACTTC. Amino acids: CASADRGLLRVHEQYF.

As for this clonotype: A clone one base away is much larger, so this may be a read error. The chain has TRBV2 and TRBJ2-2; D is undetermined. This CDR3 is built from 15 residues. V gave up 0 bases and J gave up 6 bases, with 11 bases separating them. The V gene's germline CDR1 is SNHLY and CDR2 FYNNEI. Written as DNA, the CDR3 is TGTGCCAGCAGTGAAGCTGCCCCTGGGGCCGGGGAGCTGTTTTTT. This sequence encodes CASSEAAPGAGELFF.

This clonotype has just a few counts. This chain connects TRBV7-2 to TRBJ1-4, with 8 bases identical to TRBD1. Germline loops: CDR1 SGHTA, CDR2 FQGNSA. CDR3 length equals 15 residues. V trimming: 5 bases; J trimming: 7 bases; junction bases outside the gene matches: 9. The CDR3: CASSPGGTGSEKLFF. CDR3 DNA: TGTGCCAGCAGCCCAGGGGGGACAGGCAGTGAAAAACTGTTTTTT.

This clonotype was seen ten or more times. The V gene is TRBV29-1, the J gene TRBJ2-7; D is perhaps TRBD1 or TRBD2 (5 bases each). Trimming took 4 bases from V and 6 from J, leaving 16 bases between them. CDR1 is SQVTM and CDR2 is ANQGSEA in the germline V gene. CDR3 size: 13 residues. This CDR3 is CSVGWRRDGEQYF. CDR3 nucleotide sequence: TGCAGCGTTGGGTGGAGACGGGACGGCGAGCAGTACTTC.

This clonotype appeared a few times. The chain links TRBV6-5 to TRBJ1-6; D gene ambiguous. The germline V gene has CDR1 MNHEY and CDR2 SVGAGI. Trimming pared 4 bases from V and 0 bases from J, leaving 13 bases between. The CDR3 consists of 17 residues. CDR3 amino acids: CASSFTAAISYNSPLHF. The CDR3 nucleotides are TGTGCCAGCAGTTTTACCGCAGCGATCTCCTATAATTCACCCCTCCACTTT.

The J gene is TRBJ1-4, the V gene TRBV7-2; no definite D call. Per germline, CDR1 SGHTA and CDR2 FQGNSA. With 4 bases removed from V and 8 bases from J, the gap between germline ends came to 17 bases. The CDR3 length is 15 residues. The CDR3 is CASSSVAGYGEKLFF. In DNA, the CDR3 is TGTGCCAGCAGCTCAGTCGCGGGATATGGGGAAAAACTGTTTTTT.

Turning to this clonotype: This could be a read error, since a much larger clone is one nucleotide away. V is TRBV20-1 and J is TRBJ2-5; no reliable D call. The germline CDR1 and CDR2 sequences are DFQATT and SNEGSKA (reference sequence). The CDR3 loop spans 12 amino acids. Trimming stripped 1 base from V and 5 bases from J, with 8 bases between. In DNA form, the CDR3 reads TGCAGTGCTAGAGGAGACCCTGAGACCCAGTACTTC. Encoded protein: CSARGDPETQYF.

This clonotype was recorded a few times. The chain is built from TRBV7-8 and TRBJ2-7, with a tentative D call TRBD2 (6 bases). This CDR3 has 15 residues. Germline-derived CDR1 and CDR2 are SGHVS and FQNEAQ. The V and J ends lost 2 bases and 2 bases respectively, with 13 bases between them. In DNA form, the CDR3 reads TGTGCCAGCAGCTTAAGGAGGGAAGAAGCCTACGAGCAGTACTTC. It specifies CASSLRREEAYEQYF.

This chain connects TRBV12-3 or TRBV12-4 to TRBJ1-5, with a tentative D call TRBD1 (5 bases). The CDR3 is 15 residues long. The V gene lost 3 bases and the J gene lost 6 bases, with 15 bases spanning the gap. The CDR3 bases are TGTGCCAGCAGTTTCCGGCAGGCCGGGGGTCAGCCCCAGCATTTT. This sequence encodes CASSFRQAGGQPQHF.

The V call is TRBV9, the J call TRBJ2-5, with D possibly TRBD1 on 5 matching bases. The CDR3 sequence is 14 residues long. Looked up from germline, CDR1 is SGDLS and CDR2 is YYNGEE. V lost 0 bases and J lost 5, with 11 bases in between. The DNA for the CDR3 is TGTGCCAGCAGCGTAGCTCAGGGTTCGGAGACCCAGTACTTC. This encodes CASSVAQGSETQYF.

This rearrangement joins TRBV5-1 to TRBJ1-2; D is ambiguous. Deletions cut 1 base from V and 7 bases from J, with 17 bases between. Germline V gene lookup returns CDR1 SGHRS and CDR2 YFSETQ. CDR3 length: 15 residues. CDR3: CASSLRLSDFLGYTF. CDR3 DNA: TGCGCCAGCAGCTTGAGACTCTCTGACTTCCTTGGCTACACCTTC.

This clonotype was seen only once. The CDR3 sequence: CASIKGNRFQEQYF. CDR3 nucleotides: TGTGCCAGCATCAAGGGAAATCGATTTCAGGAGCAGTACTTC. This chain joins TRBV7-9 and TRBJ2-7; D ambiguous. The germline V gene has CDR1 SEHNR and CDR2 FQNEAQ (reference sequence). V lost 7 bases, J lost 7 bases, and 20 bases lay in between. The CDR3 is 14 residues long.

This rearrangement joins TRBV9 to TRBJ1-1, with D unresolved. The V gene's germline CDR1 is SGDLS and CDR2 YYNGEE. This CDR3 region has 14 residues. V was clipped by 4 bases and J by 5 bases, with 15 bases between them. Here the CDR3 DNA reads TGTGCCAGCAGCCGAAGGGAGGGAGAGACTGAAGCTTTCTTT. This encodes CASSRREGETEAFF.

For the CDR3, the DNA is TGCGCCAGCAGCTTGGCCGCCTACCACGAGCAGTACTTC. Translated, it gives CASSLAAYHEQYF. V and J are TRBV5-1 and TRBJ2-7; D is ambiguous. The CDR3 sequence is 13 residues long. V was pared by 0 bases and J by 5 bases, with 9 bases between. The germline V gene has CDR1 SGHRS and CDR2 YFSETQ.

This clonotype has at least ten counts. At one end the junction does not follow the germline gene, possibly because of a read error. This sequence joins TRBV7-7 and TRBJ2-5; D perhaps matches TRBD2 (6 bases). The CDR3 has 15 residues. Germline assignment: CDR1 SSHAT and CDR2 FNYEAQ (reference sequence). The CDR3 DNA reads TGTGCTAGCAGCTTATTCGGGAGCCCCCAAGAGACCCAGTACTTC. It encodes CASSLFGSPQETQYF.

A word on this clonotype: One end of the junction is discordant with germline, which a read error may explain. The chain combines TRBV7-3 with TRBJ1-6, with D possibly TRBD1 on 5 matching bases. The germline V gene has CDR1 SGHTA and CDR2 FQGTGA. This CDR3 comprises 18 residues. CDR3 sequence: CASSPGIGRDAYNSPLHF. The CDR3 bases are TGCGCCAGCAGCCCTGGGATAGGCAGGGACGCCTATAATTCACCCCTCCACTTT.

Turning to this clonotype: The missing conserved phenylalanine or tryptophan at the end of this CDR3 makes a read error likely. The DNA is omitted, as the CDR3 cannot be located on it reliably, and the CDR3 follows TCRdb's listing. The gene calls are TRBV19 and TRBJ1-3. The germline gives CDR1 LNHDA, CDR2 SQIVND (reference sequence). The CDR3 totals 8 residues, both ends included. The CDR3: CASSDIDI.

V usage is TRBV7-9 and J usage is TRBJ1-4, with D maybe TRBD1 (5 bases). Trimming left V 5 bases short and J 5 bases short, with 18 bases between. The CDR3 is 16 amino acids. Germline V gene lookup returns CDR1 SEHNR and CDR2 FQNEAQ (reference sequence). The CDR3 nucleotides read TGTGCCAGCAGCCCGACTCCGGGACTGATGAATGAAAAACTGTTTTTT. Its protein product is CASSPTPGLMNEKLFF.

This clonotype appeared once. The chain joins TRBV3-1 to TRBJ1-1; 11 bases align to TRBD1. Germline loops: CDR1 LGHDT, CDR2 YNNKEL (reference sequence). The CDR3 sequence is 13 residues long. The junction had 4 bases not matched to a gene; V was cut back by 4 bases and J by 9 bases. The CDR3 region is CASSLGQGGKAFF. CDR3 nucleotides: TGTGCCAGCAGCCTGGGACAGGGGGGGAAAGCTTTCTTT.

The chain combines TRBV11-2 with TRBJ2-7; D call uncertain. This CDR3 region has 12 residues. V lost 6 bases and J 1 base, leaving 7 bases between the germline ends. Per germline, CDR1 SGHAT and CDR2 FQNNGV. The DNA of the CDR3 is TGTGCCAGCAGGAGGCGATCCTACGAGCAGTACTTC. Translated: CASRRRSYEQYF.

This clonotype was seen only a few times. The rearrangement joins TRBV7-9 to TRBJ2-5, with 7 bases matching TRBD2. With 5 bases clipped from V and 2 bases from J, the junction kept 17 bases outside the gene matches. The germline V gene encodes CDR1 SEHNR and CDR2 FQNEAQ (reference sequence). The CDR3 loop spans 18 amino acids. This CDR3 reads CASSPFAGERRVQETQYF. In DNA, the CDR3 is TGTGCCAGCAGCCCCTTCGCGGGAGAAAGGAGGGTACAAGAGACCCAGTACTTC.

A remark on this clonotype: One end of the junction varies from germline; a read error may be responsible. The rearrangement uses TRBV12-3 or TRBV12-4 and TRBJ1-6; D remains ambiguous. This CDR3 spans 15 amino acids. The CDR3: CASSPPGSNNSPFHF. In DNA, the CDR3 is TGTGCCAGCAGTCCGCCCGGCTCCAATAATTCACCCTTCCACTTT.

V is TRBV29-1 and J is TRBJ1-2; possibly TRBD1 for D (5 bases). The CDR3 is made up of 14 amino acids. In germline, CDR1 is SQVTM, CDR2 ANQGSEA. V lost 4 bases, J lost 2 bases, and 14 bases lay in between. The DNA of the CDR3 is TGCAGCGTTGCCGGGACGGGATCAAACTATGGCTACACCTTC. This gives the protein CSVAGTGSNYGYTF.

This clonotype was counted between two and nine times. The chain has TRBV7-2 and TRBJ2-5, with D possibly matching TRBD1 (6 bases). CDR3 length equals 15 residues. In germline, CDR1 is SGHTA, CDR2 FQGNSA. V lost 5 bases, J lost 5 bases, and 18 bases lay in between. The CDR3 DNA reads TGTGCCAGCAGCCAAGACAGGTCCGGATGGGAGACCCAGTACTTC. Translated: CASSQDRSGWETQYF.